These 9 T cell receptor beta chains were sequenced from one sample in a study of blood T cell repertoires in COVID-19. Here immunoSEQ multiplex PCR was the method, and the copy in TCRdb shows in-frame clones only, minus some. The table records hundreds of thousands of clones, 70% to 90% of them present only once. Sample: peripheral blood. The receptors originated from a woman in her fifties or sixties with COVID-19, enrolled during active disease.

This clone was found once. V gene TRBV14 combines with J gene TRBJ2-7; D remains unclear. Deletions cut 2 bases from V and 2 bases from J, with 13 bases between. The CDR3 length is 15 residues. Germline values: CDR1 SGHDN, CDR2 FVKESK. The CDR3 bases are TGTGCCAGCAGCCAAAGGAGTGGATGGACCTACGAGCAGTACTTC. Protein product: CASSQRSGWTYEQYF.

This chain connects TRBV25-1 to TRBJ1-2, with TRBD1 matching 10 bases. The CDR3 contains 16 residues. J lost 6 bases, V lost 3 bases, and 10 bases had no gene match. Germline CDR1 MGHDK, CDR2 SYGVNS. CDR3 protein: CASSDTDRGRFHGYTF. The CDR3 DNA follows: TGTGCCAGCAGTGACACAGACAGGGGGCGTTTCCATGGCTACACCTTC.

Here the CDR3 reads CASTPPRSYEQYF. CDR3 DNA sequence: TGTGCCAGCACCCCGCCTAGGTCCTACGAGCAGTACTTC. V and J are TRBV6-5 and TRBJ2-7; D uncertain. The CDR3 length is 13 residues. With 7 bases removed from V and 1 base from J, the gap between germline ends came to 11 bases. Germline V gene data show CDR1 as MNHEY and CDR2 as SVGAGI.

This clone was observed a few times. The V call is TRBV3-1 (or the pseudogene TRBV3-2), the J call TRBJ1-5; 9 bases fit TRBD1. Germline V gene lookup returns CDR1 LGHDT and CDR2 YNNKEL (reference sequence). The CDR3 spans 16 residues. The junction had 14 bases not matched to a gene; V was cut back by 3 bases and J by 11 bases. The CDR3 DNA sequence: TGTGCCAGCAGCCAGGATGGGGGACAGGGCCCTTTAGCCCAGCATTTT. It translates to CASSQDGGQGPLAQHF.

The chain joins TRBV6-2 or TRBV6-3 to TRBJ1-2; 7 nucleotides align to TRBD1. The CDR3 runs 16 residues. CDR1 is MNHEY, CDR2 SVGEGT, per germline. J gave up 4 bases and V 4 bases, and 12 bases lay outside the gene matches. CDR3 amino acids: CASSSVVTGSTYGYTF. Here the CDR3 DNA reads TGTGCCAGCAGTTCCGTTGTGACAGGGAGTACCTATGGCTACACCTTC.

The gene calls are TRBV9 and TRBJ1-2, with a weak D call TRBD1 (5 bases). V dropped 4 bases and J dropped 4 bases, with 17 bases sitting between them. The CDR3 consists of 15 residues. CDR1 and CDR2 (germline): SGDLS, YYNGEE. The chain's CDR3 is CASSPPGGQGYGYTF. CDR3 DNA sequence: TGTGCCAGCAGCCCCCCGGGGGGTCAAGGCTATGGCTACACCTTC.

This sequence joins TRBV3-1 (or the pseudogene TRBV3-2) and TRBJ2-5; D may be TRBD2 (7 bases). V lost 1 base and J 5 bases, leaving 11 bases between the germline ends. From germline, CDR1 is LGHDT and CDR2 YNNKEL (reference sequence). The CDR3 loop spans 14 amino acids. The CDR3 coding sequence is TGTGCCAGCAGCCAAGTACGGGGGGCCGAGACCCAGTACTTC. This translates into CASSQVRGAETQYF.

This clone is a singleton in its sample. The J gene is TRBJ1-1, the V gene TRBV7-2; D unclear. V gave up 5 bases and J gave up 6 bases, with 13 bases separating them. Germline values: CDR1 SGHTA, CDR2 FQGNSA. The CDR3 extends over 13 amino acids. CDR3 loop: CASSGTLNPEAFF. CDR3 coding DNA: TGTGCCAGCAGCGGCACCTTAAACCCTGAAGCTTTCTTT.

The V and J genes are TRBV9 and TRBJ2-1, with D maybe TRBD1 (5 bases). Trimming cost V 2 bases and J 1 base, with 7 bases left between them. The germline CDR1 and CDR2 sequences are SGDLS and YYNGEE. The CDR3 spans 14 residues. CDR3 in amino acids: CASSVQGSYNEQFF. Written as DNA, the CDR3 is TGTGCCAGCAGCGTCCAGGGTTCCTACAATGAGCAGTTCTTC.